This T cell receptor beta chain was documented in a study of blood T cell repertoires in COVID-19. Generated by immunoSEQ multiplex PCR, the TCRdb table keeps only in-frame clones and is missing some. The sample shows tens of thousands of clones, 70% to 90% of them seen only once. With V trimmed by 3 bases and J by 8 bases, 6 bases remained unmatched. CDR1 SGHTA and CDR2 FQGTGA come from the germline V gene. The CDR3 contains 13 residues. The chain uses TRBV7-3 and TRBJ1-1, with 7 nucleotides matching TRBD1. Sequencing was done on a sample of PBMCs or T cells enriched from blood (not recorded which). The TCR comes from a woman aged 40 to 49 who had recovered from COVID-19. This chain's CDR3 is CASSLKQTGEAFF. For the CDR3, the DNA is TGTGCCAGCAGCTTGAAACAGACAGGGGAAGCTTTCTTT.